This TCR beta chain was recorded in a study of monozygotic twins with inflammatory bowel disease. As for this clonotype: Antigen specificity is unknown.

Total RNA amounting to 3,000 to 4,500 ng went into each TCR library. Each CDR3 protein gets one entry in TCRdb, which reprocessed the 5' RACE reads and gives no DNA. The sample table sets out roughly 330,000 distinct CDR3 sequences. Study conclusions and caveats: Limited power may explain why concordant and discordant twins showed no difference in repertoire similarity. Clonotype sharing was lower in IBD patients than healthy twins, most markedly with disease activity. Patient-to-patient differences in immunosuppressive treatment may have added variability to the repertoires.

Germline V gene lookup returns CDR1 SGHTA and CDR2 FQGNSA. The CDR3 runs 15 residues. The chain couples TRBV7-2 to TRBJ2-1; TCRdb designates TRBD2, a call that cannot be tested without DNA. The sequence was obtained from a human donor with ulcerative colitis or Crohn's disease, or a healthy co-twin of an affected twin (not recorded which). The specimen was blood. The CDR3 loop is CASSLRAGGRNEQFF.